The TCR beta chain described here comes from a study of technical replicates of blood from four donors (dated by TCRdb to about 2017). Reading from cysteine to phenylalanine, the CDR3 counts 14 amino acids. Only the CDR3 part of the read is kept: 42 bases, read in frame from the first base. The CDR1 and CDR2 encoded by the germline V gene (reference sequence) are LNHDA and SQIVND. Deletion took 3 bases off V and 9 bases off J, with a span of 18 bases between the germline ends. Points on this clone: The antigen it binds to is not known. One base away there is no much larger clone; base qualities are not given.

Library generation was performed with the immunoSEQ multiplex PCR assay. The table was pulled from immuneACCESS by TCRdb, which kept in-frame rearrangements only. Such tables lose some clones; where checked, under half of the loss comes from unresolved V genes, and the rest has no known cause. This sample gives tens of thousands of clones in total; about 90% of them show up just once. More than 0.25% of the sample comes from the top ten. The rearrangement joined TRBV19 to TRBJ2-7, with a weak D call of TRBD1 (6 bases match). The receptor comes from a human donor in good health. Sequenced: T cells isolated from PBMCs. The CDR3 region: CASSIDRITSWQYF. The DNA sequence reads TGTGCCAGTAGTATTGACAGGATAACATCTTGGCAGTACTTC.